These T cell receptor beta chains were read from a single sample in a study of blood T cell repertoires in COVID-19. Some clones are missing from TCRdb's copy, which holds only in-frame ones; the method was immunoSEQ multiplex PCR. Among about 220,000 clones, more than 80% were seen once, and the ten largest hold 3% to 4.5%. The sequenced material came from PBMCs or T cells enriched from blood (not recorded which). Every receptor here comes from a woman in her thirties or forties with acute COVID-19. The conserved cysteine and the conserved F or W are not part of the CDR3 here. Rows give clone size only sometimes, using once, few, many, or a class for an expanded clone.

CDR3 protein	V gene	J gene	clone size
ASSPGLADTGELF	TRBV18	TRBJ2-2	-
ASSKPTGGIYEQY	TRBV11-2	TRBJ2-7	-
ASSRNLAGGTDTQY	TRBV4-3	TRBJ2-3	-
ASSLQSGTARQSYGYT	TRBV18	TRBJ1-2	-
ASSLVQGVGQPQH	TRBV7-2	TRBJ1-5	-
ASSHSREGQPQH	TRBV3-1/TRBV3-2	TRBJ1-5	-
ASRKDNPQGTSTEAF	TRBV5-1	TRBJ1-1	-
ASSSKTGGYNSPLH	TRBV13	TRBJ1-6	-
ASTFGNRGYNEQF	TRBV7-3	TRBJ2-1	-
ASSLVGHHEAF	TRBV12-3/TRBV12-4	TRBJ1-1	-
ASSRDSDYGYT	TRBV7-2	TRBJ1-2	-
ASSPPISTDTQY	TRBV18	TRBJ2-3	-
ASSRFGQGDNEQF	TRBV7-2	TRBJ2-1	-
ASREGQGRPQH	TRBV7-8	TRBJ1-5	-
ASSQEALAGSLITDTQY	TRBV3-1/TRBV3-2	TRBJ2-3	-
ASSSGSNTGELF	TRBV6-2/TRBV6-3	TRBJ2-2	-
ASSGDRGNYGYT	TRBV2	TRBJ1-2	once
ASSFPSGGPTDTQY	TRBV5-1	TRBJ2-3	-
ASSGNRGRDTGELF	TRBV9	TRBJ2-2	once
ASSIDYRLVLYAGELF	TRBV19	TRBJ2-2	-
ASSLGLRGYT	TRBV11-2	TRBJ1-2	-
ASRAPEAPRTEAF	TRBV6-5	TRBJ1-1	-